This TCR beta chain originates from a study of blood T cells in healthy people across ages (dated by TCRdb to 2014 to 2015). Study-level background: In model experiments, roughly one uniquely barcoded TCR beta cDNA molecule per two T cells was captured by template switching. Using deep sequencing normalized with unique cDNA molecular identifiers, the study measured how TCR beta repertoire diversity changes with age. The donors were divided into four age groups: young (average around 17 years), middle-aged (over 35), aged (about 61) and long-lived (about 84). To avoid experimental bias, donors of different ages were randomly spread across the sequencing lanes. Two additional independent replicas of 1 million unique cDNA reads from the same blood draw were analyzed for two donors (one aged 18 to 29 and one aged 80 or older). Broader findings and caveats from the paper: The CMV infection status of donors was not known, potentially confounding age-related changes in expanded clonotypes. Compared with the aged group, the long-lived group had more naive CD4+ T cells, fewer expanded clones and increased TCR diversity, a pattern suggesting age selection. Because profiling used bulk unsorted PBMCs, naive and antigen-experienced compartments could not be compared conclusively. Estimates of total diversity from one million sequenced T cells were regarded as lower bounds and underestimates. As age increased, observed TCR beta diversity per million T cells dropped in a roughly linear way, and a significant reduction was already evident by age around 41. Observed TCR beta diversity correlated strongly with the percentage of naive T cells measured by flow cytometry.

Receptors were amplified or captured by 5' RACE. Sequencing was carried out with an Illumina HiSeq 2500. A second about 7 to 12 cycle PCR used a sample-barcoded 5' primer and a J-beta primer mix. Each TCR beta cDNA molecule received a unique molecular identifier from a template-switch 5' adaptor carrying 12 random nucleotides. At least 3 million CDR3-containing paired-end reads were obtained from each sample. First-strand cDNA synthesis was performed from all RNA using the Mint cDNA synthesis kit, with priming by a TRBC-specific oligonucleotide. Following uracil-DNA glycosylase treatment, a first 18-cycle PCR with universal primers M1SS and BC2_uni_R was performed on all cDNA. Concerning the study's data processing: Each sample was normalized by randomly selecting 1 million high-quality reads, each carrying a distinct molecular identifier. Reads sharing molecular identifiers were discarded rather than binned into consensus sequences. MiTCR, with a Q25 quality threshold and the strictest error-elimination algorithm, was used for CDR3 identification, clonotype clustering and error correction. A nonparametric unseen species model using Euler transformation provided a lower-bound estimate of total TCR beta diversity. TCRdb reworked the public reads: Q25 trimming with fastp, MiXCR clone assembly, productive beta chains retained. Entries are consolidated by CDR3 protein sequence, retaining the most common genes and DNA. TCRdb's processing, not the authors' own work, is the source of the V and J calls. This sample is represented by some 700,000 distinct CDR3 sequences; roughly 45% of them were singletons. 20% to 25% of the sample is taken by the ten largest.

The roughly 38 donors, aged roughly 6 to 95 years, were systemically healthy Caucasian individuals from Russia. Each donor gave around 9.5 milliliters of peripheral blood, collected into EDTA-treated Vacutainer tubes. Ficoll-Paque density-gradient centrifugation was used to isolate PBMCs, with at least 6 million per sample. Total RNA was extracted from PBMCs with Trizol reagent, with at least 6 micrograms obtained per sample. The percentages of naive CD45RAhigh/CD27high T cells were determined by flow cytometry on a PBMC aliquot from every donor. Notes on this clonotype: There is no known antigen for this receptor. An end of the junction does not agree with germline; a read error may underlie this.

For CDR1 and CDR2, the germline V gene lists SGHVS and FNYEAQ. CDR3 length: 16 amino acids, cysteine to phenylalanine. CDR3 DNA only is kept here, 48 bases in frame from base 1. The clonotype was recovered from a woman aged 60-70 years in good health. This chain joins TRBV7-6 to TRBJ2-3; a stretch of 7 junction bases matches TRBD2. Material: blood. The nucleotide sequence is given as TGTGCCAGCAGCTTACCAGCGGGGACCCGCACAGACACGCAGTATTTT. The translation is CASSLPAGTRTDTQYF.